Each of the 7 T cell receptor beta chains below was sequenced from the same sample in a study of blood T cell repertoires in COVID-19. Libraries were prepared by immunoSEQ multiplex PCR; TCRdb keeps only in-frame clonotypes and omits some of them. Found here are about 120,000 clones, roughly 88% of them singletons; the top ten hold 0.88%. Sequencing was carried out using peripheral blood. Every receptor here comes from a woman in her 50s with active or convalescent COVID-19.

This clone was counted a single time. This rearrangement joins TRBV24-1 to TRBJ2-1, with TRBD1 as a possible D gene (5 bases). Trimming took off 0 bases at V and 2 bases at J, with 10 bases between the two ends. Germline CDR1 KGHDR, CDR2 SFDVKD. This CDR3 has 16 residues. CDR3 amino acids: CATSDLGQGTYNEQFF. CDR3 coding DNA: TGTGCCACCAGTGATTTGGGCCAGGGTACCTACAATGAGCAGTTCTTC.

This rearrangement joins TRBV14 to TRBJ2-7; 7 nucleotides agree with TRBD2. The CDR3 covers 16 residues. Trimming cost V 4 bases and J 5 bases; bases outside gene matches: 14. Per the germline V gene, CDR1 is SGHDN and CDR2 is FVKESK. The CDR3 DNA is TGTGCCAGCAGCCGACGGTTTGGCGGGAGAGTCCACGAGCAGTACTTC. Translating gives CASSRRFGGRVHEQYF.

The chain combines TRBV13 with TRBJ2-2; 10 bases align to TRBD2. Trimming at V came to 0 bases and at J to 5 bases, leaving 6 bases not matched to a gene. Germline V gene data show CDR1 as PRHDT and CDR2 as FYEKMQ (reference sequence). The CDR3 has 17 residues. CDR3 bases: TGTGCCAGCAGCTTAGGGCTAGCGGGAGTAGTGACCGGGGAGCTGTTTTTT. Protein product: CASSLGLAGVVTGELFF. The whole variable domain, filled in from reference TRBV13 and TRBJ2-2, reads AAGVIQSPRHLIKEKRETATLKCYPIPRHDTVYWYQQGPGQDPQFLISFYEKMQSDKGSIPDRFSAQQFSDYHSELNMSSLELGDSALYFCASSLGLAGVVTGELFFGEGSRLTVL.

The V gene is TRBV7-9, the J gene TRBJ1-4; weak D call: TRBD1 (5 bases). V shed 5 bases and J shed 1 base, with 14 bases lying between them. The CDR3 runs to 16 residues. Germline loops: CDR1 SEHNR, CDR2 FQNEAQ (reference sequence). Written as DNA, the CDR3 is TGTGCCAGCAGCACTACAGGAGGGTTAACTAATGAAAAACTGTTTTTT. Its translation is CASSTTGGLTNEKLFF.

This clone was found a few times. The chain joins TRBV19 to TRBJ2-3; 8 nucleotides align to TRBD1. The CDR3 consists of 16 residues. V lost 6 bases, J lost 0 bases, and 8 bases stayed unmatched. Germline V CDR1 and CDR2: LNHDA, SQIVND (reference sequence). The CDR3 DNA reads TGTGCCAGTAGGTCCAGGGACAGGCATAGCACAGATACGCAGTATTTT. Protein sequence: CASRSRDRHSTDTQYF.

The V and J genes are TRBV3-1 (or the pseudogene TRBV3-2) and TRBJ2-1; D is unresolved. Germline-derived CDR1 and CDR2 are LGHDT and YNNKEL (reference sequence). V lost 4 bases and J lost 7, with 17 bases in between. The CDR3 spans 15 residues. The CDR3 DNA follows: TGTGCCAGCAGCCTCGGTTGGCAGGCGAAGAATGAGCAGTTCTTC. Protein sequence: CASSLGWQAKNEQFF.

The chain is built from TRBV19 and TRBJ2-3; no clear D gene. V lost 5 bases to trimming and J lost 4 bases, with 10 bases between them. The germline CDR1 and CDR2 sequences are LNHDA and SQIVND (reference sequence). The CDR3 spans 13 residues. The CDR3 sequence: CASSRARPDTQYF. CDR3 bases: TGTGCCAGTAGTCGAGCGAGACCAGATACGCAGTATTTT.